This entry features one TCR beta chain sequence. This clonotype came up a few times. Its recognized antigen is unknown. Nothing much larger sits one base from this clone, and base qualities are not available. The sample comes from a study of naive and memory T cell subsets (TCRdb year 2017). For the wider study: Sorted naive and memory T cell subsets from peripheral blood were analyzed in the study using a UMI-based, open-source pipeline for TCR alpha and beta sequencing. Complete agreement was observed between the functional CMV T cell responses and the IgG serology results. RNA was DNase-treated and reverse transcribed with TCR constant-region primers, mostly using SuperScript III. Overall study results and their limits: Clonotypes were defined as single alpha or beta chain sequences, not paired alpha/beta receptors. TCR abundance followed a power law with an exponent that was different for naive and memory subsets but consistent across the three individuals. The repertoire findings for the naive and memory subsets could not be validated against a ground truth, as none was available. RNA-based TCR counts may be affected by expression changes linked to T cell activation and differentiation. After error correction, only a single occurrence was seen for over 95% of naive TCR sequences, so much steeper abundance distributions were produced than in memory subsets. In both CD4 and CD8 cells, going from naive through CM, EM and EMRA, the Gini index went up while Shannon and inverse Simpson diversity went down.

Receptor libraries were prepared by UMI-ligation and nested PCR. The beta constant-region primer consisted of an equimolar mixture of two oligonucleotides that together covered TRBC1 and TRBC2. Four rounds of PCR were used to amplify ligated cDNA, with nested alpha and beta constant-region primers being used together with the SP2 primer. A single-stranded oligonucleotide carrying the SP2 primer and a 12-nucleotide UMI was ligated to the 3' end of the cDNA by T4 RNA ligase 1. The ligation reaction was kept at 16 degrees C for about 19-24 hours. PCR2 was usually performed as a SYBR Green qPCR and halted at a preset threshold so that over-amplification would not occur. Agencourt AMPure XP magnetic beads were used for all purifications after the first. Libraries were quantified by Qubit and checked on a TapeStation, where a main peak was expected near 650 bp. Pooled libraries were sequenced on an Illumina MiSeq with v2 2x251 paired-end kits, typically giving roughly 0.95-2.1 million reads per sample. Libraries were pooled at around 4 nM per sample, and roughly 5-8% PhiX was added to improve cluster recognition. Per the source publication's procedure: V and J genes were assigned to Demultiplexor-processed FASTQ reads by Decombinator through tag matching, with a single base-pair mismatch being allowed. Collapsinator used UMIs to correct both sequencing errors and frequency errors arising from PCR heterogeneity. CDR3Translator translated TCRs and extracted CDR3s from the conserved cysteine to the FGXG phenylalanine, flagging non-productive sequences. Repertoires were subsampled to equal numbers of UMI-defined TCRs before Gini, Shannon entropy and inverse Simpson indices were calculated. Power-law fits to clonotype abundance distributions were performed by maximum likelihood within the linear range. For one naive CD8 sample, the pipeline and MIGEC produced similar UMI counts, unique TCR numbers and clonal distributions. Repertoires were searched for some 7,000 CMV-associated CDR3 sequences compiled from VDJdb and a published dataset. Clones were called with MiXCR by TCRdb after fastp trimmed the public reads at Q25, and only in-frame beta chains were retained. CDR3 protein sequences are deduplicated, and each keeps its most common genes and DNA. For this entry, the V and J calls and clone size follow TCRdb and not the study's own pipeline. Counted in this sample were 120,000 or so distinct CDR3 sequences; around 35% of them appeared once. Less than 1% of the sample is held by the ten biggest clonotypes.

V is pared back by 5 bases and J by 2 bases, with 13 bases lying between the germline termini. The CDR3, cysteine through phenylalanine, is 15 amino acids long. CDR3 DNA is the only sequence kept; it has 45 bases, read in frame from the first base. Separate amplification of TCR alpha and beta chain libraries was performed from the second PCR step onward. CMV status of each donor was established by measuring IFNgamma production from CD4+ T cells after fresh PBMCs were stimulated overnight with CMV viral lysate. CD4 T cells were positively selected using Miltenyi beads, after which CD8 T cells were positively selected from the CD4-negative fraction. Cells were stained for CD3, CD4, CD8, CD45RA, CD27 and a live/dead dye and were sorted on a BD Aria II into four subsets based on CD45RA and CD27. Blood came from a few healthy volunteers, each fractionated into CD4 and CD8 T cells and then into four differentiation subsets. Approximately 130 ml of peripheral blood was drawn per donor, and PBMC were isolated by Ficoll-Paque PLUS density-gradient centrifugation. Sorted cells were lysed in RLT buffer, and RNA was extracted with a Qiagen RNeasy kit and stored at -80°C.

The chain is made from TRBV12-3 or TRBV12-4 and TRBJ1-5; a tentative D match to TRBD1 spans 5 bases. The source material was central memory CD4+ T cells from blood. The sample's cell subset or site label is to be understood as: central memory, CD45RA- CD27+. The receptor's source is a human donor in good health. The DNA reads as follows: TGTGCCAGCAGTCTCTGGGGGGGGGGCAATCAGCCCCAGCATTTT. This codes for CASSLWGGGNQPQHF.